These 21 T cell receptor beta chains originate from one sample sequenced in a study of T cell repertoires in cytomegalovirus infection (dated by TCRdb to the late 2010s). The run used an Illumina HiSeq 1500. Using fastp trimming at Q25 and MiXCR clonotype assembly, TCRdb reanalyzed the public sequencing data and kept in-frame beta chains. All rows with the same CDR3 protein become a single entry with the most common DNA and genes. This sample has around 310,000 distinct CDR3 sequences in its table, and 25% to 35% of those were observed once. 20% of the sample belongs to the ten largest clones. The sample's treatment or condition label, in plain terms: in vitro stimulation with specific CMV peptide epitopes to enrich CMV-specific T cells. Antigen specificity for these receptors is unknown. Sequenced material: cultured PBMCs, taken from culture after CMV antigen stimulation. Every receptor here comes from a human donor in good health (CMV status not recorded). Some clones in this sample may be carry-over from other donors' samples.

The rearrangement links TRBV5-1 to TRBJ1-1, with 8 bases lining up with TRBD1. The CDR3 extends over 14 amino acids. Germline V gene data show CDR1 as SGHRS and CDR2 as YFSETQ. Trimming at V came to 4 bases and at J to 6 bases, leaving 8 bases not matched to a gene. The chain's CDR3 is CASSPGTGQSEAFF. CDR3 nucleotide sequence: TGCGCCAGCAGCCCCGGGACAGGCCAGTCTGAAGCTTTCTTT.

The chain couples TRBV6-8 to TRBJ1-5, with D tentatively TRBD1 (5 bases). From germline, CDR1 is MNHGY and CDR2 SAAAGT. Trimming took 2 bases from V and 1 from J, leaving 12 bases between them. This CDR3 region has 16 residues. The CDR3 is CASSYAEGLSNQPQHF. CDR3 in DNA: TGTGCCAGCAGTTACGCTGAGGGGTTAAGCAATCAGCCCCAGCATTTT.

The sample holds a few counts of this clonotype. The chain carries TRBV12-3 or TRBV12-4 and TRBJ2-2, with 8 bases lining up with TRBD2. CDR3 size: 16 residues. Losses at the gene ends were 3 bases for V and 1 base for J; bases not matched to a gene: 4. The CDR3 region has the DNA TGTGCCAGCAGTTTCCCGGGGGGGAGGAACACCGGGGAGCTGTTTTTT. Its protein is CASSFPGGRNTGELFF.

The count of this clonotype is one. V is TRBV15 and J is TRBJ1-2; a possible D gene is TRBD1 (5 bases). The V end was cut by 0 bases, the J end by 3 bases, with 8 bases between. This CDR3 is built from 14 residues. CDR1 is LNHNV and CDR2 is YYDKDF in the germline V gene (reference sequence). CDR3 sequence: CATSRDRGDYGYTF. CDR3 in DNA: TGTGCCACCAGCAGAGATCGGGGGGACTATGGCTACACCTTC.

There are a few counts of this clonotype. The chain recombines TRBV7-9 with TRBJ2-7, with 7 bases lining up with TRBD1. This CDR3 contains 14 residues. The V segment lost 3 bases and the J segment 5 bases; nucleotides outside the gene matches: 7. In germline, CDR1 is SEHNR, CDR2 FQNEAQ (reference sequence). The CDR3 protein is CASSFETGFNEQYF. CDR3 nucleotides: TGTGCCAGCAGCTTCGAGACAGGGTTCAACGAGCAGTACTTC. Filled out from reference TRBV7-9 and TRBJ2-7, the complete variable domain reads DTGVSQNPRHKITKRGQNVTFRCDPISEHNRLYWYRQTLGQGPEFLTYFQNEAQLEKSRLLSDRFSAERPKGSFSTLEIQRTEQGDSAMYLCASSFETGFNEQYFGPGTRLTVT.

The CDR3 sequence: CASSPTGGLDTEAFF. The CDR3 region has the DNA TGTGCCAGCAGCCCTACCGGGGGATTGGACACTGAAGCTTTCTTT. The chain is built from TRBV9 and TRBJ1-1, with D perhaps matching TRBD1 (5 bases). The CDR3 covers 15 residues. V lost 4 bases, J lost 3 bases, and 16 bases lay in between. Germline lookup yields CDR1 SGDLS and CDR2 YYNGEE.

This chain connects TRBV20-1 to TRBJ2-1; D is unresolved. This CDR3 has 17 amino acids. V lost 2 bases, J lost 3 bases, and 20 bases lay in between. Germline assignment: CDR1 DFQATT and CDR2 SNEGSKA (reference sequence). The CDR3 sequence is CSARRVGSNWRYNEQFF. For the CDR3, the DNA is TGCAGTGCTAGAAGAGTGGGCTCTAATTGGCGCTACAATGAGCAGTTCTTC.

The chain uses TRBV6-5 and TRBJ1-1; D remains unclear. Germline CDR1 and CDR2: MNHEY and SVGAGI. V was shortened by 0 bases and J by 5 bases, with 22 bases between the two germline ends. This CDR3 contains 18 residues. The CDR3 region has the DNA TGTGCCAGCAGTTACTCGACGTACTCAGGCGAAGGAATGACTGAAGCTTTCTTT. Translation gives CASSYSTYSGEGMTEAFF.

The chain couples TRBV15 to TRBJ1-2, with D unclear. The CDR3 covers 17 residues. Germline loops: CDR1 LNHNV, CDR2 YYDKDF (reference sequence). V gave up 5 bases and J gave up 3 bases, with 22 bases separating them. The CDR3 here is CATSGERGFAWDYGYTF. For the CDR3, the DNA is TGTGCCACCAGCGGGGAGAGAGGGTTCGCTTGGGACTATGGCTACACCTTC.

This clonotype was counted ten times or more. The rearrangement uses TRBV7-6 and TRBJ2-7, with TRBD1 matching 9 bases. The CDR3 is made up of 16 amino acids. CDR1 is SGHVS, CDR2 FNYEAQ, per germline. V trimming: 2 bases; J trimming: 3 bases; junction bases outside the gene matches: 8. CDR3 loop: CASSLKPGQGYYEQYF. In DNA form, the CDR3 reads TGTGCCAGCAGCTTAAAGCCGGGACAGGGATACTACGAGCAGTACTTC.

This clonotype was seen more than once but under ten times. The rearrangement uses TRBV9 and TRBJ1-2; TRBD1 aligns across 7 bases. Looked up from germline, CDR1 is SGDLS and CDR2 is YYNGEE. Trimming took 5 bases from V and 2 from J; bases not matched to a gene: 3. This CDR3 contains 13 residues. The CDR3 is CASRATGNYGYTF. The CDR3 DNA follows: TGTGCCAGCAGGGCGACAGGGAACTATGGCTACACCTTC.

The CDR3 DNA sequence: TGTGCCAGCAACCTGGGGGATTCGGGCAATCAGCCCCAGCATTTT. It encodes CASNLGDSGNQPQHF. The genes are TRBV12-3 or TRBV12-4 and TRBJ1-5; tentative D call: TRBD1 (5 bases). The germline V and J ends were trimmed by 7 bases and 2 bases, with 15 bases remaining between them. The CDR3 has 15 amino acids.

This clonotype turned up a few times. The rearrangement joins TRBV11-3 to TRBJ2-3; the match to TRBD1 covers 9 bases. The CDR3 extends over 15 amino acids. Per the germline V gene, CDR1 is SGHNT and CDR2 is YENEEA. V trimming: 5 bases; J trimming: 5 bases; junction bases outside the gene matches: 8. Here the CDR3 reads CASSPRDRVKDTQYF. The CDR3, as DNA: TGTGCCAGCAGCCCAAGGGACAGGGTTAAAGATACGCAGTATTTT.

The genes are TRBV7-9 and TRBJ2-3; D gene ambiguous. The V end lost 4 bases, the J end lost 2 bases, and 7 bases lay between the germline ends. Germline CDR1 SEHNR, CDR2 FQNEAQ (reference sequence). The CDR3 runs 13 residues. The CDR3 DNA reads as TGTGCCAGCAGCTCCAGAAACACAGATACGCAGTATTTT. Translation: CASSSRNTDTQYF.

This clonotype has only a few counts. The J gene is TRBJ2-2, the V gene TRBV4-1, with 7 bases identical to TRBD2. Germline CDR1 is MGHRA and CDR2 is YSYEKL. Trimming cost V 0 bases and J 6 bases; bases outside gene matches: 4. The CDR3 extends over 15 amino acids. CDR3 in DNA: TGCGCCAGCAGCCAAGAGGGAGGGCCCTCCGGGGAGCTGTTTTTT. Translating gives CASSQEGGPSGELFF.

This clonotype was detected only a few times. CDR3 sequence: CASSPQGYLSNQPQHF. The DNA for the CDR3 is TGCGCCAGCAGCCCCCAGGGGTACCTTAGCAATCAGCCCCAGCATTTT. V gene TRBV4-1 combines with J gene TRBJ1-5, with D possibly TRBD1 on 6 matching bases. With 4 bases removed from V and 0 bases from J, the gap between germline ends came to 13 bases. The CDR3 spans 16 residues. CDR1 is MGHRA, CDR2 YSYEKL, per germline.

The chain recombines TRBV5-5 with TRBJ2-7; D might be TRBD1 (5 bases). The CDR3 covers 14 residues. Germline CDR1 is SGHKS and CDR2 is YYEKEE (reference sequence). V dropped 7 bases and J dropped 0 bases, with 14 bases sitting between them. The CDR3 protein is CASAQGAHSYEQYF. CDR3 nucleotides: TGTGCCAGCGCTCAAGGGGCACACTCCTACGAGCAGTACTTC. Variable domain in full (rest from reference TRBV5-5 and TRBJ2-7): DAGVTQSPTHLIKTRGQQVTLRCSPISGHKSVSWYQQVLGQGPQFIFQYYEKEERGRGNFPDRFSARQFPNYSSELNVNALLLGDSALYLCASAQGAHSYEQYFGPGTRLTVT.

The V call is TRBV13, the J call TRBJ2-5, with D possibly being TRBD2 (6 bases). The CDR3 is 16 amino acids. V was cut by 1 base and J by 4 bases, with 16 bases left in between. CDR1 is PRHDT, CDR2 FYEKMQ, per germline (reference sequence). The CDR3 nucleotides are TGTGCCAGCAGCTTAGATGGATGGGGGGTCGGAGAGACCCAGTACTTC. Translating gives CASSLDGWGVGETQYF.

The chain joins TRBV24-1 to TRBJ2-7; tentatively, D is TRBD1 (6 bases). The germline V and J ends were trimmed by 3 bases and 12 bases, with 17 bases remaining between them. CDR1 KGHDR and CDR2 SFDVKD come from the germline V gene. The CDR3 is made up of 13 amino acids. CDR3 coding DNA: TGTGCCACCAGTGATGTGGGGACATCTCTCAGGTACTTC. Amino acids: CATSDVGTSLRYF.

The chain links TRBV27 to TRBJ2-1; a weak D match, TRBD1 (6 bases). Trimming removed 3 bases at V and 3 bases at J, with 12 bases between. In germline, CDR1 is MNHEY, CDR2 SMNVEV (reference sequence). The CDR3 totals 15 residues. The CDR3 DNA sequence: TGTGCCAGCAGTTTGGCTGGGGGCCACTACAATGAGCAGTTCTTC. Translation gives CASSLAGGHYNEQFF.

There are many counts of this clonotype. V and J are TRBV7-8 and TRBJ1-2, with D hard to call. V gave up 0 bases and J gave up 2 bases, with 16 bases separating them. The CDR3 is made up of 17 amino acids. Germline values: CDR1 SGHVS, CDR2 FQNEAQ. The CDR3: CASSLARHNIPNYGYTF. Here the CDR3 DNA reads TGTGCCAGCAGCTTAGCGCGACACAACATTCCGAACTATGGCTACACCTTC. Full variable domain (missing parts from reference TRBV7-8 and TRBJ1-2): GAGVSQSPRYKVAKRGQDVALRCDPISGHVSLFWYQQALGQGPEFLTYFQNEAQLDKSGLPSDRFFAERPEGSVSTLKIQRTQQEDSAVYLCASSLARHNIPNYGYTFGSGTRLTVV.